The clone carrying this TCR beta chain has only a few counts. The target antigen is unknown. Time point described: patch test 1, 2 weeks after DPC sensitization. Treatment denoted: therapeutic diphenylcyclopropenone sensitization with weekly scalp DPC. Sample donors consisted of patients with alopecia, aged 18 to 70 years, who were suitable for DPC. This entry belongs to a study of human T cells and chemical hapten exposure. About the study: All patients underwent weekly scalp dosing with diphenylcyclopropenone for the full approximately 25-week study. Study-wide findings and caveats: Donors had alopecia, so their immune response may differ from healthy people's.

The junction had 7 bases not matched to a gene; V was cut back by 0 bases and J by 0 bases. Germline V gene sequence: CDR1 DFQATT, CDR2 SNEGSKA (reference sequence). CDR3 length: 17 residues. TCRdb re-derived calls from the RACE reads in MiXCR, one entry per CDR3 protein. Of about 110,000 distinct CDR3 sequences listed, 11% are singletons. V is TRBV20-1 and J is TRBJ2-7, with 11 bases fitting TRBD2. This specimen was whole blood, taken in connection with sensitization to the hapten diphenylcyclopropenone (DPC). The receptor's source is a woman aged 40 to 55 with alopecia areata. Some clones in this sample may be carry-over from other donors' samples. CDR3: CSARDFSTSGSSYEQYF. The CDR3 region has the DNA TGCAGTGCTAGAGATTTCTCAACTAGCGGGAGCTCCTACGAGCAGTACTTC.